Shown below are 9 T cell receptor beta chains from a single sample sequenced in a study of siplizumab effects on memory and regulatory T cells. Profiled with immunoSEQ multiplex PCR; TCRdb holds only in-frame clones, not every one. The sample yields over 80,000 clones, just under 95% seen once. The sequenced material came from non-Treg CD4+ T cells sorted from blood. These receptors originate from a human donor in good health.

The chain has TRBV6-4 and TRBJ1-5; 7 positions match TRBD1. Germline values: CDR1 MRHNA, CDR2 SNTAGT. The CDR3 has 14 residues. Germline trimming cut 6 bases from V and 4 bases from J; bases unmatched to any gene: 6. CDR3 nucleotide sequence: TGTGCCAGCAGACGGACAGGAGCTAATCAGCCCCAGCATTTT. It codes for CASRRTGANQPQHF.

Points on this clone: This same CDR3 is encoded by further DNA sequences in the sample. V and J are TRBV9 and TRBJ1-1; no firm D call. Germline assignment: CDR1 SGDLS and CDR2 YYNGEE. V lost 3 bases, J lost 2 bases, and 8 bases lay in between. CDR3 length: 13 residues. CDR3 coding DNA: TGTGCCAGCAGCGGACCAGGAAACACTGAAGCTTTCTTT. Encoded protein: CASSGPGNTEAFF. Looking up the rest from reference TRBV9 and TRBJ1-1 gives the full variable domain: DSGVTQTPKHLITATGQRVTLRCSPRSGDLSVYWYQQSLDQGLQFLIQYYNGEERAKGNILERFSAQQFPDLHSELNLSSLELGDSALYFCASSGPGNTEAFFGQGTRLTVV.

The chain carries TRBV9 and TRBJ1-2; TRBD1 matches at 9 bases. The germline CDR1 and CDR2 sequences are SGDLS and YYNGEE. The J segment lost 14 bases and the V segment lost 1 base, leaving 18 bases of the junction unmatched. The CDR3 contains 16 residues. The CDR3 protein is CASSVSSRGTGPALTF. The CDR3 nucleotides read TGTGCCAGCAGCGTAAGCTCAAGAGGGACAGGGCCGGCCTTGACCTTC.

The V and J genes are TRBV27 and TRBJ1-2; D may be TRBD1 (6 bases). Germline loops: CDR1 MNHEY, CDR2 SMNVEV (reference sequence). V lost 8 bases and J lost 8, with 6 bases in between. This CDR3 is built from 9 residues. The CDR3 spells CASGGGYTF. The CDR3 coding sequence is TGTGCCAGCGGGGGCGGCTACACCTTC.

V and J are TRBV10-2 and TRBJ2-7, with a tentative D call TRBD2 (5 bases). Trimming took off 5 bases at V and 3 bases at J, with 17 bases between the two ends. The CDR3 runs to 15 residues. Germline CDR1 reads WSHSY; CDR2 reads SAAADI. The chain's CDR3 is CASSLISGPIYEQYF. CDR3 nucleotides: TGCGCCAGCAGTCTAATAAGCGGACCGATCTACGAGCAGTACTTC.

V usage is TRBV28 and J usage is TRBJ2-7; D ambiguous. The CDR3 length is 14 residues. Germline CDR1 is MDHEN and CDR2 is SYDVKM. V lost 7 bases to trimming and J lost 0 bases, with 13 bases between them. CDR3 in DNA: TGTGCCAGCACCTATTTAACAGACTCCTACGAGCAGTACTTC. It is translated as CASTYLTDSYEQYF.

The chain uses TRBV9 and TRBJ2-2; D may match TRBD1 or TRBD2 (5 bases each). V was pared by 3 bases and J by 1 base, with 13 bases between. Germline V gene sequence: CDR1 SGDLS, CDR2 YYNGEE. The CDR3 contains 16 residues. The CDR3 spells CASSGGETWNTGELFF. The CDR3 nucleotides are TGTGCCAGCAGCGGAGGGGAAACCTGGAACACCGGGGAGCTGTTTTTT. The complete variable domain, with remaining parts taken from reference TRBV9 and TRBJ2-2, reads DSGVTQTPKHLITATGQRVTLRCSPRSGDLSVYWYQQSLDQGLQFLIQYYNGEERAKGNILERFSAQQFPDLHSELNLSSLELGDSALYFCASSGGETWNTGELFFGEGSRLTVL.

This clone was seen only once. Here the CDR3 reads CASSEGGRASGRSDTQYF. CDR3 in DNA: TGTGCCAGCAGTGAAGGGGGTCGGGCTAGCGGGAGGTCAGATACGCAGTATTTT. The rearrangement joins TRBV2 to TRBJ2-3; TRBD2 matches at 11 bases. CDR1 is SNHLY, CDR2 FYNNEI, per germline. This CDR3 is built from 18 residues. V shed 1 base and J 4 bases; nucleotides not matched to a gene: 10. Full variable domain (missing parts from reference TRBV2 and TRBJ2-3): EPEVTQTPSHQVTQMGQEVILRCVPISNHLYFYWYRQILGQKVEFLVSFYNNEISEKSEIFDDQFSVERPDGSNFTLKIRSTKLEDSAMYFCASSEGGRASGRSDTQYFGPGTRLTVL.

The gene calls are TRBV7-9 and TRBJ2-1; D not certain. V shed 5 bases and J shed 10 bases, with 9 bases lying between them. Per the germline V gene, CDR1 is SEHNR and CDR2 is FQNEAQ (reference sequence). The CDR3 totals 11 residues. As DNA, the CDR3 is TGTGCCAGCAGCCCGGCCGGGGAGCAGTTCTTC. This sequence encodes CASSPAGEQFF.